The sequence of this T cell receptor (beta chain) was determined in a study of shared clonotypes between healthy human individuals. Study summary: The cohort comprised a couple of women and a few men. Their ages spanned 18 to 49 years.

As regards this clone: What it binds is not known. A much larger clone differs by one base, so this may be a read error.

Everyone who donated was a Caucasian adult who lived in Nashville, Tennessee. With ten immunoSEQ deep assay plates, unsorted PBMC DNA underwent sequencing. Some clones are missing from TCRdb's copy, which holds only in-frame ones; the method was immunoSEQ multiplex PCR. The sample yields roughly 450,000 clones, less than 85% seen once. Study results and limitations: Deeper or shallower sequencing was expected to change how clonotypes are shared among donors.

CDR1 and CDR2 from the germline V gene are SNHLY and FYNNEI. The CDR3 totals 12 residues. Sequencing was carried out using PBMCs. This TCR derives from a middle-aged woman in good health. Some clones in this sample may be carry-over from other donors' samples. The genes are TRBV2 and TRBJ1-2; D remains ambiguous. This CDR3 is CASSKEGLGHTF. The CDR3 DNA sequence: TGTGCCAGCAGCAAAGAAGGGCTTGGCCACACCTTC.